This is a list of T cell receptor beta chains from one sample in a study of blood T cells in healthy people across ages. Using its own MiXCR run on the 5' RACE reads, TCRdb lists one record per CDR3 protein. This table has roughly 1.5 million distinct CDR3 sequences, less than 45% appearing once. Sequencing was performed on blood. These receptors came from a young woman in good health. The CDR3 runs from the conserved cysteine through the conserved F or W. A D gene is named only where the DNA matches it firmly. Clone size is given for some rows only: seen once, a few or many times, or a class if the clone is expanded.

>TRBJ2-1|.|TRBD1|TRBV9
TGTGCCAGCAGCGTCGGGACAGGGGGCCGGGAGACCCAGTTCTTC
CASSVGTGGRETQFF
>TRBJ2-3|.|.|TRBV27
TGTGCCAGCAGTTCCAGACGTGGGGTTTGGGCAGATACGCAGTATTTT
CASSSRRGVWADTQYF
>TRBJ2-1|few|.|TRBV4-1
TGCGCCAGCAGCCCGGGACCGAGCCAAGAGACCCAGTTCTTC
CASSPGPSQETQFF
>TRBJ1-5|.|TRBD1|TRBV20-1
TGCAGTGCTGGCGGGACAGCCGATCAGCCCCAGCATTTT
CSAGGTADQPQHF
>TRBJ1-1|.|.|TRBV6-5
TGTGCCAGCAGTTACTCTGATTGGGGCACTGAAGCTTTCTTT
CASSYSDWGTEAFF
>TRBJ1-2|few|.|TRBV4-3
TGCGCCAGCAGCCATGTAGCAGGGAACTATGGCTACACCTTC
CASSHVAGNYGYTF
>TRBJ1-2|many|TRBD1|TRBV12-3/TRBV12-4
TGTGCCAGCAGACAGGGGGGTTATGGCTACACCTTC
CASRQGGYGYTF
>TRBJ1-2|.|.|TRBV2
TGTGCCAGCAGTCCTTACAGGAGTAACTATGGCTACACCTTC
CASSPYRSNYGYTF
>TRBJ1-1|.|.|TRBV12-3/TRBV12-4
TGTGCCAGCAGTTTTCGAGCAGGGATGAACACTGAAGCTTTCTTT
CASSFRAGMNTEAFF
>TRBJ2-5|.|.|TRBV27
TGTGCCAGCAGCGCCACGCACAAGGGGGAGACCCAGTACTTC
CASSATHKGETQYF
>TRBJ1-2|.|TRBD1|TRBV4-1
TGCGCCAGCAGCCATTTGACAGGGGGCTTTGGCTACACCTTC
CASSHLTGGFGYTF
>TRBJ1-4|few|TRBD1|TRBV10-3
TGTGCCATCAGTGAGTCGGGACAGGGAGGTGAAAAACTGTTTTTT
CAISESGQGGEKLFF
>TRBJ2-3|.|.|TRBV3-1
TGTGCCAGCAGCCAACACCATACGCAGTATTTT
CASSQHHTQYF
>TRBJ1-1|.|.|TRBV29-1
TGCAGCGTTGAAGACGGACGTGAGACTGAAGCTTTCTTT
CSVEDGRETEAFF
>TRBJ2-3|.|TRBD2|TRBV12-3/TRBV12-4
TGTGCCAGCAGTCGCGGACTAGCGGGAACAGCAGATACGGAGTATTTT
CASSRGLAGTADTEYF
>TRBJ2-3|.|.|TRBV6-2/TRBV6-3
TGTGCCAGTCAATTGGCCACAGATACGCAGTATTTT
CASQLATDTQYF
>TRBJ1-3|few|.|TRBV5-6
TGTGCCAGCAGCTACTTTGACGGGGCATCGGACACCATATATTTT
CASSYFDGASDTIYF
>TRBJ2-3|.|.|TRBV3-1
TGTGCCAGCAGCCACAACAGGGCAGATACGCAGTATTTT
CASSHNRADTQYF
>TRBJ2-1|few|.|TRBV5-1
TGCGCCAGCAGCTTGGCGGCCAGGGTCAATGAGCAGTTCTTC
CASSLAARVNEQFF
>TRBJ2-7|few|TRBD2|TRBV12-5
TGTGCTAGTGGTTTGACACCCAAATTTAAAATACTAGCGGACATCTCCTACGAGCAGTACTTC
CASGLTPKFKILADISYEQYF
>TRBJ1-2|.|.|TRBV3-1
TGTGCCAGCAGCCAAGATGCAACAGACTCAGGGGTATATGGCTACACCTTC
CASSQDATDSGVYGYTF
>TRBJ2-1|.|TRBD2|TRBV29-1
TGCAGCGTTGAACTAGCGGGAGGGAGAGGGATTACAAATGAGCAGTTCTTC
CSVELAGGRGITNEQFF
>TRBJ2-7|.|TRBD2|TRBV7-2
TGTGCCAGCAGCTTAACACTAGCGGAGTTCTACGAGCAGTACTTC
CASSLTLAEFYEQYF
>TRBJ1-1|few|TRBD1|TRBV29-1
TGCAGCGTTGATTCTTCTTGGGACAGGGGGTTCTCCAACACCGAAGCTTTCTTT
CSVDSSWDRGFSNTEAFF
>TRBJ2-3|.|.|TRBV9
TGTGCCAGCAGCGTAGAAGGGGACACAGATACGCAGTATTTT
CASSVEGDTDTQYF
>TRBJ2-1|.|.|TRBV9
TGTGCCAGCAGCGTAGATAACTGGGGGGTTGAGCAGTTCTTC
CASSVDNWGVEQFF
>TRBJ1-2|many|TRBD1|TRBV18
TGTGCCAGCTCACCAATCGGGACAGAGACGTCCTATGGCTACACCTTC
CASSPIGTETSYGYTF
>TRBJ2-7|.|.|TRBV9
TGTGCCAGCAGCGCCGGACGCGGCTCCAGCGAGCAGTACTTC
CASSAGRGSSEQYF
>TRBJ1-5|.|.|TRBV21-1
TGTGCCAGCAACAAAGGTCAGGTCAATCAGCCCCAGCATTTT
CASNKGQVNQPQHF